The entry that follows covers one TCR beta chain sequence. Its target is not known. Two oligonucleotides, mixed equimolar, formed the beta constant-region primer covering TRBC1 and TRBC2. The ligated cDNA underwent four PCR rounds using SP2 and nested alpha and beta constant-region primers. Via MiXCR, TCRdb re-called the UMI-ligation and nested PCR reads, giving one row per CDR3 protein. The sample shows 150,000 or so distinct CDR3 sequences, roughly 23% of them seen only once. The data belong to a study of naive and memory T cell subsets. Study-wide points: Naive repertoires, especially CD8, held a few larger clonotypes, possibly memory cells re-expressing CD45RA.

The sequenced material came from naive CD4+ T cells from blood. This TCR came from a human donor in good health.

The CDR3 DNA sequence: TGTGCCTGGAGTGTCCTTGGGGGCGCGTCCTACGAGCAGTACTTC. Encoded protein: CAWSVLGGASYEQYF. The J gene is TRBJ2-7, the V gene TRBV30; a possible D gene is TRBD1 (6 bases). Germline CDR1 reads GTSNPN; CDR2 reads SVGIG (reference sequence). With 0 bases removed from V and 1 base from J, the gap between germline ends came to 13 bases. The CDR3 covers 15 residues.